The clone carrying this T cell receptor beta chain was found many times. Its cognate antigen is unknown. V was cut by 1 base and J by 4 bases, with 7 bases left in between. The CDR3 spans 13 residues. In germline, CDR1 is SGHAT, CDR2 FQNNGV. The data originate from a study of early T cells in non-severe SARS-CoV-2 infection. Individual cDNA molecules were tagged with unique molecular identifiers. TCRdb called the 5' RACE reads again in MiXCR, with one record for every CDR3 protein. The profile shows about 35,000 distinct CDR3 sequences, about 6.2% of them singletons. General study results and limits: Clonotype matching in VDJdb favored anti-spike CD8 responses and did not capture private and CD4 specificities.

The chain carries TRBV11-2 and TRBJ1-1, with D maybe TRBD1 (5 bases). What was sequenced was whole blood. The receptor was derived from an adult who was a healthcare worker with PCR-confirmed SARS-CoV-2 infection or an uninfected control (not recorded which). The CDR3 region is CASSLGQTTEAFF. DNA of the CDR3: TGTGCCAGCAGCTTAGGACAGACCACTGAAGCTTTCTTT.